What follows are 10 T cell receptor beta chains derived from one specimen sequenced in a study of CD4 and CD8 cells across lung adenocarcinoma regions. Using its own MiXCR run on the PCR reads, TCRdb lists one record per CDR3 protein. The sample includes tens of thousands of distinct CDR3 sequences, around half of them seen just once. The sequencing sample was made of CD8+ T cells from the center of a lung tumor. These receptors all stem from a male donor with lung adenocarcinoma. The CD4 and CD8 labels of this study may be unreliable.

The rearrangement joins TRBV5-1 to TRBJ2-3; tentatively, D is TRBD2 (5 bases). Trimming stripped 4 bases from V and 5 bases from J, with 11 bases between. The length of the CDR3 is 13 residues. CDR1 SGHRS and CDR2 YFSETQ come from the germline V gene. Written as DNA, the CDR3 is TGCGCCAGCAGCCGCGCGGGTGGAGATACGCAGTATTTT. As protein: CASSRAGGDTQYF.

A note on this clonotype: At one boundary the junction diverges from the germline segment, which might be a read error. The rearrangement links TRBV6-1 to TRBJ2-1; D gene unclear. The CDR3 consists of 13 residues. Germline V CDR1 and CDR2: MNHNS, SASEGT. The CDR3 reads CASSEVGMGEQFF. CDR3 nucleotide sequence: TGTGCCAGCAGTGAAGTGGGTATGGGTGAGCAGTTCTTT.

The rearrangement links TRBV5-1 to TRBJ2-1; 10 positions match TRBD2. This CDR3 has 15 amino acids. The junction had 5 bases not matched to a gene; V was cut back by 4 bases and J by 4 bases. Germline CDR1 is SGHRS and CDR2 is YFSETQ. The CDR3, as DNA: TGCGCCAGCAGCAGGGGAGCGGGAGGGTACAATGAGCAGTTCTTC. As protein: CASSRGAGGYNEQFF.

This rearrangement joins TRBV7-2 to TRBJ2-7; TRBD2 matches 7 bases. Germline V gene data show CDR1 as SGHTA and CDR2 as FQGNSA. The CDR3 is made up of 13 amino acids. V lost 5 bases and J lost 4; bases outside the gene matches: 5. CDR3 sequence: CASSRDYRYEQYF. The CDR3 DNA reads TGTGCCAGCAGCAGGGACTATCGTTACGAGCAGTACTTC.

The chain couples TRBV10-3 to TRBJ2-3; TRBD1 agrees at 7 bases. This CDR3 has 11 amino acids. Germline lookup yields CDR1 ENHRY and CDR2 SYGVKD. The CDR3 coding sequence is TGTGGCGGCCGGGACAGAGAGACGCAGTATTTT. Protein sequence: CGGRDRETQYF.

Notes on this clonotype: Sequence at one end of the junction differs from germline and may be a read error. The gene calls are TRBV6-1 and TRBJ2-5, with D perhaps TRBD2 (7 bases). Germline CDR1 reads MNHNS; CDR2 reads SASEGT. The CDR3 contains 16 residues. The CDR3 spells CACAGWGGRAQDTQYF. The CDR3 coding sequence is TGTGCCTGCGCGGGCTGGGGGGGCCGTGCCCAAGATACCCAGTACTTC.

The chain recombines TRBV14 with TRBJ2-2; 8 nucleotides align to TRBD1. The CDR3 length is 14 residues. V was clipped by 6 bases and J by 5 bases; unmatched bases: 5. Germline CDR1 SGHDN, CDR2 FVKESK. CDR3 sequence (DNA): TGTGCCAGCAGTCTCAGGACAGGGACCGGGGAGCTGTTTTTT. Translation gives CASSLRTGTGELFF. Using reference TRBV14 and TRBJ2-2 for the parts outside the CDR3, the full variable domain is EAGVTQFPSHSVIEKGQTVTLRCDPISGHDNLYWYRRVMGKEIKFLLHFVKESKQDESGMPNNRFLAERTGGTYSTLKVQPAELEDSGVYFCASSLRTGTGELFFGEGSRLTVL.

This clonotype appeared a few times. The CDR3 does not close with the conserved phenylalanine or tryptophan, likely indicating a read error. It is unclear where the CDR3 begins or ends on the DNA, so no DNA is shown, and the CDR3 is as TCRdb lists it. The CDR3 is CAQQLIES. The chain is built from TRBV7-1 and TRBJ2-1. TRBV7-1 is assigned to the ORF class and has an uncertain function. The CDR3 has 8 amino acids, counting both end residues.

There are a few counts of this clonotype. The CDR3 spells CASRRTSGGLTGELFF. For the CDR3, the DNA is TGTGCCAGCAGAAGAACTAGCGGGGGGCTCACCGGGGAGCTGTTTTTT. This chain connects TRBV6-1 to TRBJ2-2, with 12 bases aligning to TRBD2. CDR1 and CDR2 (germline): MNHNS, SASEGT. The junction had 6 bases not matched to a gene; V was cut back by 6 bases and J by 4 bases. The length of the CDR3 is 16 residues.

The CDR3 sequence: CARGRHGQDTQYF. CDR3 nucleotides: TGTGCCAGGGGACGGCATGGGCAAGATACGCAGTATTTT. V and J are TRBV6-1 and TRBJ2-3; D may match TRBD1 or TRBD2 (5 bases each). The germline V gene encodes CDR1 MNHNS and CDR2 SASEGT. V was clipped by 9 bases and J by 5 bases, with 15 bases between them. The CDR3 runs to 13 residues.